This TCR beta chain stems from a study of blood T cell repertoires in COVID-19 (dated by TCRdb to between 2020 and 2021). Regarding the research as a whole: Collaborator samples came from the United States, Italy and Spain and covered acute and convalescent phases of COVID-19. The prospective study material was composed of cDNA or gDNA derived from T cells, B-cell-depleted T cells, or PBMCs. Subjects who had been exposed to COVID-19, were actively infected with it, or had recovered from it provided the deeply sampled blood TCRbeta repertoires that made up the dataset. A freely available public database, intended as a resource for researchers studying the immune response to SARS-CoV-2, is where the repertoires were released. Samples came from the ongoing ImmuneRACE study (first 160 participants) plus 1,254 subjects from 6 global collaborators. A de-identified subject ID, COVID-19 status, age in years and sex were almost always included in the sample metadata. Where HLA class I and class II types were available, the types were taken from metadata supplied by the sample provider, not from assay-based typing.

Taken from cysteine to phenylalanine, the CDR3 has 13 residues. Only CDR3 DNA is held: 39 bases, read in frame from base 1. V gives up 2 bases and J gives up 3 bases, and the segment between their germline ends measures 7 bases. CDR1 KGHSH and CDR2 LQKENI were looked up in the germline V gene. What the research found in general, with its limitations: The quantity of clinical and demographic metadata differed by source and by participant and was supplied without curation.

The collaborating institutions used their own protocols to collect whole blood in K2EDTA tubes. For TCRbeta analysis, collaborator samples were shipped as frozen whole blood, as isolated PBMCs, or as DNA extracted from either sample type. The immunoSEQ Assay, a bias-controlled multiplex PCR, was used to amplify TCRbeta CDR3 regions from genomic DNA. In the source study's methods: The number of nucleated cells in each sample was estimated by amplification of reference gene primers within the assay. Sequence reads were collapsed and filtered to measure the absolute abundance of every unique TCRbeta CDR3 rearrangement. For each sample, productive Simpson clonality was calculated as the square root of Simpson's diversity index across productive rearrangements. TCRdb mirrors the immuneACCESS table, restricted to in-frame sequences. Some clones are absent from its copies; in checked studies, under half trace to an unresolved V gene, and the reason for the others is unknown. From that table come the V and J calls and clone size; the DNA was used to work out D and trimming. Present in this sample are about 200,000 clones, 85% of which were seen just once. 4% to 5% of the sample is taken by the ten largest.

Of note for this clone: Its antigen has not been determined. No much larger clone is present one base from it, and per-base qualities are unavailable.

Source material: peripheral blood. The sequence is built from TRBV18 and TRBJ1-2; the D segment cannot be called with confidence. The clonotype comes from an elderly woman with acute or convalescent COVID-19. The nucleotide sequence reads as follows: TGTGCCAGCTCACCAGACACCGACTATGGCTACACCTTC. It specifies CASSPDTDYGYTF.